This TCR beta chain was retrieved from a study of blood T cell repertoires in COVID-19. Profiling relied on immunoSEQ multiplex PCR, and the TCRdb table lists in-frame clones only, not all of them. Found here are approximately 180,000 clones, roughly 89% of them singletons; the top ten hold approximately 13%. The CDR3 extends over 15 amino acids. Trimming removed 0 bases at V and 0 bases at J, with 7 bases between. Germline CDR1 reads SGHTS; CDR2 reads YDEGEE. The chain has TRBV5-8 and TRBJ1-3; D gene uncertain. The sequence was obtained from a woman in her sixties or seventies with COVID-19, enrolled during active disease. The sample comprised peripheral blood. CDR3 sequence: CASSLGHVSGNTIYF. In DNA, the CDR3 is TGTGCCAGCAGCTTGGGGCACGTCTCTGGAAACACCATATATTTT.